A selection of T cell receptor beta chains follows, all from one sample in a study of CD8+ T cells in alopecia areata. Data came from immunoSEQ multiplex PCR; TCRdb stores just in-frame clones and leaves some out. The sample lists fewer than 250,000 clones; around two fifths were seen once. The sequencing used CD4+ T cells sorted from blood, collected at approximately week 36, from a patient treated with tofacitinib. Receptors originate from a human donor with alopecia areata. The CDR3 runs from the conserved cysteine through the conserved F or W. The D gene is left open where the match is weak. Only some rows state a clone size, as once, few, many or a class for expanded clones.

NA	TRBD2	TRBJ2-5	TRBV2	TGTGCCAGCAGTGGGGGACTACAAGAGACCCAGTACTTC	CASSGGLQETQYF
NA	TRBD1	TRBJ2-2	TRBV30	TGTGCCTGGAACAGGGGAGTGAACACCGGGGAGCTGTTTTTT	CAWNRGVNTGELFF
few	NA	TRBJ1-1	TRBV27	TGTGCCAGCAGGAGGGATCCTTTCGGTGAAGCTTTCTTT	CASRRDPFGEAFF
few	TRBD2	TRBJ2-1	TRBV6-5	TGTGCCAGCAGTTACGGTGGGACTAGCGGGTACAATGAGCAGTTCTTC	CASSYGGTSGYNEQFF
few	NA	TRBJ2-2	TRBV11-2	TGTGCCAGCAGCTTAGACCTCCGACCTATCGGGGAGCTGTTTTTT	CASSLDLRPIGELFF
NA	TRBD1	TRBJ2-2	TRBV6-4	TGTGCCAGCAGGAGGGACAGCGCGGGGGAGCTGTTTTTT	CASRRDSAGELFF
NA	TRBD1	TRBJ2-7	TRBV5-4	TGTGCCAGCACGCGGCAGGGGGCAAGGGAGCAGTACTTC	CASTRQGAREQYF
few	NA	TRBJ2-1	TRBV29-1	TGCAGCGTTGAAGTTTCGGGATGGGGATACAATGAGCAGTTCTTC	CSVEVSGWGYNEQFF
NA	NA	TRBJ2-7	TRBV29-1	TGCAGCGGAATACAGGGGCGGGGGCCCTACGAGCAGTACTTC	CSGIQGRGPYEQYF
NA	TRBD2	TRBJ2-2	TRBV4-3	TGCGCCAGCAGCCAAGATCGAGGACTAGCGACCGGGGAGCTGTTTTTT	CASSQDRGLATGELFF
NA	NA	TRBJ1-2	TRBV30	TGTGCCTGGAGTGGCTCGGGACTTAACTACGGCTACACCTTC	CAWSGSGLNYGYTF
NA	TRBD1	TRBJ2-7	TRBV5-6	TGTGCCAGCAGCTCCCACCCGGGACAGGGGGCGCAACGGCAGTACTTC	CASSSHPGQGAQRQYF
NA	NA	TRBJ2-7	TRBV30	TGTGCCTGGAGTGTACGAGCAACCTACGAGCAGTACTTC	CAWSVRATYEQYF
NA	NA	TRBJ1-3	TRBV30	TGTGCCTGGAGTGCCCGGAGGACAGCTGGAAACACCATATATTTT	CAWSARRTAGNTIYF
few	TRBD2	TRBJ2-5	TRBV5-1	TGCGCCAGCAGCACGGACCGGACTAGCGGAGCGACCCAGTACTTC	CASSTDRTSGATQYF
NA	TRBD2	TRBJ2-1	TRBV29-1	TGCAGCGTCCAGCCGGGACTAGCGGGAGGCCATGAGCAGTTCTTC	CSVQPGLAGGHEQFF
few	NA	TRBJ1-4	TRBV7-6	TGTGCCAGCAGCCAGGGACCCCAGCTTGAAAAACTGTTTTTT	CASSQGPQLEKLFF
NA	NA	TRBJ2-2	TRBV25-1	TGTGCCAGCAGCCGGGGCGGGGAGCTGTTTTTT	CASSRGGELFF
NA	TRBD2	TRBJ2-4	TRBV29-1	TGCAGCGTAGGACTAGCGGGAGTTGCCAAAAACATTCAGTACTTC	CSVGLAGVAKNIQYF
NA	NA	TRBJ2-3	TRBV7-2	TGTGCCAGCAGCTTAGTCGGCAGTAGCACAGATACGCAGTATTTT	CASSLVGSSTDTQYF
NA	TRBD1	TRBJ2-5	TRBV6-1	TGTGCCAGCAGAAGACAGGGGCAAGAGACCCAGTACTTC	CASRRQGQETQYF
NA	TRBD2	TRBJ2-3	TRBV11-2	TGTGCCAGCAGCTCAAGCGGGATCGGAAGCACAGATACGCAGTATTTT	CASSSSGIGSTDTQYF
NA	TRBD1	TRBJ1-1	TRBV7-9	TGTGCCAGCAGCACCGGACAGGGGAACACTGAAGCTTTCTTT	CASSTGQGNTEAFF
few	NA	TRBJ2-3	TRBV5-1	TGCGCCAGCAGCTTGGGGGCCGGGTCGCCACCCCACACAGATACGCAGTATTTT	CASSLGAGSPPHTDTQYF
NA	NA	TRBJ1-1	TRBV29-1	TGCAGCGTTGTGGGGAGGGTCGAAGGGGTGAAAAGAGCTTTCTTT	CSVVGRVEGVKRAFF
NA	NA	TRBJ1-5	TRBV9	TGTGCCAGCAGCAAAATAGCGGATGGCCCCCAGCATTTT	CASSKIADGPQHF
few	TRBD2	TRBJ2-1	TRBV29-1	TGCAGCGGGAGCGGGAATGCCTACAATGAGCAGTTCTTC	CSGSGNAYNEQFF
few	NA	TRBJ2-3	TRBV7-2	TGTGCCAGCAGCTTACAGCGGAGCACAGATACGCAGTATTTT	CASSLQRSTDTQYF
NA	NA	TRBJ2-6	TRBV29-1	TGCAGCGTTGAAGGGACTGGGGCCAACGTCCTGACTTTC	CSVEGTGANVLTF
NA	TRBD1	TRBJ2-7	TRBV27	TGTGCCAGCAGTTTACAGGGGGCGTACGAGCAGTACTTC	CASSLQGAYEQYF
NA	NA	TRBJ2-7	TRBV6-5	TGTGCCAGCAGTTACTCCCTTGACGAGCAGTACTTC	CASSYSLDEQYF
NA	NA	TRBJ2-6	TRBV11-2	TGTGCCAGCTCGGTCGGCCCCGCCAACGTCCTGACTTTC	CASSVGPANVLTF
NA	NA	TRBJ1-2	TRBV2	TGTGCCAGCAGTACCCCCAGGGGAAACTATGGCTACACCTTC	CASSTPRGNYGYTF
NA	TRBD1	TRBJ1-2	TRBV7-8	TGTGCCAGCAGCTCCACAGGGGGCAACTATGGCTACACCTTC	CASSSTGGNYGYTF
few	NA	TRBJ2-5	TRBV29-1	TGCAGCGCTAAATGGGAGACCCAGTACTTC	CSAKWETQYF
NA	TRBD1	TRBJ2-7	TRBV30	TGTGCCTCACGGGACAGCTCCTACGAGCAGTACTTC	CASRDSSYEQYF
NA	TRBD1	TRBJ1-2	TRBV29-1	TGCAGCACCCAACAGGGGAACTATGGCTACACCTTC	CSTQQGNYGYTF
NA	NA	TRBJ2-1	TRBV30	TGTGCCTGGAGTGTATCATCCGGTTTGTATCTCAATGAGCAGTTCTTC	CAWSVSSGLYLNEQFF
NA	NA	TRBJ2-4	TRBV13	TGTGCCAGCAGCCTACAAGGGGTCTCCAAAAACATTCAGTACTTC	CASSLQGVSKNIQYF
NA	NA	TRBJ1-1	TRBV10-3	TGTGCCATCAGTGAGGCGACGGGTTCTCGGACTCGTATCACTGAAGCTTTCTTT	CAISEATGSRTRITEAFF
NA	TRBD2	TRBJ2-2	TRBV29-1	TGCAGCGTCGCCGGGACTAGCGGGCCGAACACCGGGGAGCTGTTTTTT	CSVAGTSGPNTGELFF
NA	NA	TRBJ1-5	TRBV6-6	TGTGCCAGCAGTGCCGAGAGGGGGCAGCCCCAGCATTTT	CASSAERGQPQHF
NA	NA	TRBJ2-1	TRBV9	TGTGCCAGCGGGTCCGTCCGGGGCTACAATGAGCAGTTCTTC	CASGSVRGYNEQFF
NA	NA	TRBJ2-3	TRBV29-1	TGCAGCGTTGATTTGAAGGGGGGAACAGATACGCAGTATTTT	CSVDLKGGTDTQYF
NA	TRBD1	TRBJ2-1	TRBV29-1	TGCAGCGCTCCCGGGGGACAGGTTAACCTTAGGCAGTTCTTC	CSAPGGQVNLRQFF
few	TRBD2	TRBJ2-7	TRBV27	TGTGCCAGCAGCCTTAGGTGGCGGACTAGCGAGTCCTACGAGCAGTACTTC	CASSLRWRTSESYEQYF
few	NA	TRBJ2-5	TRBV2	TGTGCCAGCAGTGAAAGGGCGGGTCCCCAAGAGACCCAGTACTTC	CASSERAGPQETQYF
NA	TRBD1	TRBJ2-7	TRBV11-2	TGTGCCAGCAGCGTGGACAGGTTCTCCTACGAGCAGTACTTC	CASSVDRFSYEQYF
NA	TRBD2	TRBJ2-4	TRBV6-5	TGTGCCAGCAGTTACTCGAGACTAGCGAGAAACATTCAGTACTTC	CASSYSRLARNIQYF
NA	TRBD2	TRBJ2-7	TRBV11-2	TGTGCCAGCAGCTACCCGGGACTAGCAGAGAGCTCCTACGAGCAGTACTTC	CASSYPGLAESSYEQYF
few	NA	TRBJ2-2	TRBV15	TGTGCCACCAGCAGAGATCAGGGGACCGGGGAGCTGTTTTTT	CATSRDQGTGELFF
few	NA	TRBJ2-5	TRBV7-2	TGTGCCAGCAGACTCTCGGAGGGAGGGACCCAGTACTTC	CASRLSEGGTQYF
NA	NA	TRBJ2-4	TRBV30	TGTGCCTGGAGTGTACTTAGTCCAGGCATAAACATTCAGTACTTC	CAWSVLSPGINIQYF
few	NA	TRBJ2-7	TRBV4-2	TGTGCCAGCAGCCAAGATCGGGTAGAGCAGTACTTC	CASSQDRVEQYF
few	NA	TRBJ2-7	TRBV23-1	TGCGCCAGCAGTCGTGAGGGGTCCAGTGGGAGAGTCGAGCAGTACTTC	CASSREGSSGRVEQYF
few	TRBD2	TRBJ2-7	TRBV9	TGTGCCAGCAGCGCAGTGGGGACTAGCTACGAGCAGTACTTC	CASSAVGTSYEQYF
few	NA	TRBJ2-5	TRBV7-2	TGTGCCAGCAGCTTAGTCGCGACCCAACAAGAGACCCAGTACTTC	CASSLVATQQETQYF